These T cell receptor beta chains were read from a single sample in a study of OX40 agonist ivuxolimab in advanced cancers. Generated by immunoSEQ multiplex PCR, the TCRdb table keeps only in-frame clones and is missing some. The table includes around 72,000 clones, more than 80% detected once. The sample here was CD4+ or CD8+ T cells sorted from blood, taken in a trial of the OX40 agonist ivuxolimab. The receptors were sampled from an adult with an advanced solid tumor such as melanoma, head and neck, liver or kidney cancer. Each CDR3 is given with its conserved first and last residue. Each record gives: clone size, J gene, V gene, D gene, CDR3 DNA, CDR3 protein. D genes are given only for firm matches. Clone size is not always given. Where it is, it says once, few, many or a class for expanded clones.

once,TRBJ1-4,TRBV28,TRBD1,TGTGCCAGCAGTTTGGCAGGGGGACGAGAAAAACTGTTTTTT,CASSLAGGREKLFF
NA,TRBJ2-3,TRBV6-1,NA,TGTGCCAGCAGTGATAGTAGTATCGCCCGCACAGATACGCAGTATTTT,CASSDSSIARTDTQYF
NA,TRBJ2-1,TRBV5-1,NA,TGCGCCAGCAGCTTGGATGGGGGGTCCTACAATGAGCAGTTCTTC,CASSLDGGSYNEQFF
many,TRBJ2-4,TRBV19,NA,TGTGCCAGTAGTATGGGGGTCATTCAGTACTTC,CASSMGVIQYF
NA,TRBJ2-5,TRBV11-2,NA,TGTGCCAGCAGCTTGCTCGAGACCCAGTACTTC,CASSLLETQYF
NA,TRBJ2-7,TRBV2,NA,TGTGCCAGCAGTGAACAGGGAGCCGGACACGAGCAGTACTTC,CASSEQGAGHEQYF
NA,TRBJ2-7,TRBV5-1,TRBD2,TGCGCCAGCAGCTCGCCGGGACTAGGGACCTACGAGCAGTACTTC,CASSSPGLGTYEQYF
NA,TRBJ2-5,TRBV11-3,NA,TGTGCCAGCAGCTTAGTGGCAGGGAGGGGGGATCAAGAGACCCAGTACTTC,CASSLVAGRGDQETQYF
NA,TRBJ2-1,TRBV7-6,NA,TGTGCCAGCAGCTTAACGGCCAATGAGCAGTTCTTC,CASSLTANEQFF
NA,TRBJ1-3,TRBV28,TRBD1,TGTGCCAGCCGAGGACAGGGGGCGGGAGGAAACACCATATATTTT,CASRGQGAGGNTIYF